The 17 T cell receptor beta chains below come from one sample, sequenced in a study of cytomegalovirus exposure and HLA in healthy donors. Amplification used 60 Vbeta primers and 13 Jbeta primers. The data were produced by immunoSEQ multiplex PCR, yet TCRdb's version contains in-frame clones alone and is incomplete. Here the sample spans 200,000 to 250,000 clones, just under 85% being singletons. The sample was PBMCs. The receptors stem from a woman aged 40 to 50 in good health and CMV-seronegative.

The rearrangement links TRBV11-3 to TRBJ2-7; no reliable D call. V lost 4 bases to trimming and J lost 6 bases, with 19 bases between them. The germline V gene encodes CDR1 SGHNT and CDR2 YENEEA. The CDR3 covers 15 residues. CDR3 in amino acids: CASSSSTSLRGEQYF. In DNA, the CDR3 is TGTGCCAGCAGCTCCTCCACAAGCCTCCGCGGCGAGCAGTACTTC.

This chain joins TRBV11-2 and TRBJ2-3; D possibly corresponds to TRBD1 (5 bases). Germline V gene sequence: CDR1 SGHAT, CDR2 FQNNGV. The CDR3 consists of 15 residues. V was cut by 3 bases and J by 2 bases, with 12 bases left in between. The CDR3 protein is CASSFFDRDTDTQYF. For the CDR3, the DNA is TGTGCCAGCAGCTTTTTCGACAGAGACACAGATACGCAGTATTTT.

The rearrangement joins TRBV6-6 to TRBJ1-1; weak D call: TRBD1 (6 bases). Per germline, CDR1 MNHNY and CDR2 SVGAGI (reference sequence). Trimming removed 2 bases at V and 6 bases at J, with 19 bases between. This CDR3 is 16 amino acids long. CDR3 DNA: TGTGCCAGCAGTTACAAGGGGGGGCGCCGAGACGCTGAAGCTTTCTTT. Amino acid sequence: CASSYKGGRRDAEAFF.

This clone was detected a few times. The genes are TRBV10-3 and TRBJ2-7; 13 bases fit TRBD2. The V gene's germline CDR1 is ENHRY and CDR2 SYGVKD. The CDR3 runs to 14 residues. Trimming cost V 6 bases and J 4 bases; bases outside gene matches: 3. The CDR3 reads CAIREGLAGYEQYF. CDR3 nucleotides: TGTGCCATCAGGGAGGGACTAGCGGGGTACGAGCAGTACTTC.

V gene TRBV6-6 combines with J gene TRBJ2-7; TRBD2 matches 8 bases. Trimming at V came to 2 bases and at J to 4 bases, leaving 7 bases not matched to a gene. Germline loops: CDR1 MNHNY, CDR2 SVGAGI (reference sequence). The CDR3 runs to 15 residues. As DNA, the CDR3 is TGTGCCAGCAGTTACCTCGGGGGGGCCACATACGAGCAGTACTTC. This sequence encodes CASSYLGGATYEQYF.

This clone was found a few times. V and J are TRBV4-1 and TRBJ2-2, with D unresolved. CDR1 and CDR2 (germline): MGHRA, YSYEKL. This CDR3 comprises 14 residues. Trimming pared 1 base from V and 4 bases from J, leaving 7 bases between. This CDR3 reads CASSQAESTGELFF. The DNA for the CDR3 is TGCGCCAGCAGCCAAGCGGAGAGCACCGGGGAGCTGTTTTTT.

The genes are TRBV7-8 and TRBJ1-2; D remains ambiguous. CDR1 SGHVS and CDR2 FQNEAQ come from the germline V gene. The CDR3 runs to 11 residues. Trimming cost V 2 bases and J 8 bases, with 6 bases left between them. CDR3: CASSLSQGYTF. The CDR3 DNA reads as TGTGCCAGCAGCTTATCACAAGGCTACACCTTC.

The genes are TRBV7-8 and TRBJ1-2; D possibly corresponds to TRBD1 (6 bases). The germline CDR1 and CDR2 sequences are SGHVS and FQNEAQ. Trimming took off 1 base at V and 5 bases at J, with 11 bases between the two ends. The CDR3 spans 14 residues. The CDR3 sequence is CASSLGGGPYGYTF. Here the CDR3 DNA reads TGTGCCAGCAGCTTAGGGGGGGGGCCGTATGGCTACACCTTC. Full variable domain (rest looked up from reference TRBV7-8 and TRBJ1-2): GAGVSQSPRYKVAKRGQDVALRCDPISGHVSLFWYQQALGQGPEFLTYFQNEAQLDKSGLPSDRFFAERPEGSVSTLKIQRTQQEDSAVYLCASSLGGGPYGYTFGSGTRLTVV.

The sample holds one count of this clone. The genes are TRBV5-6 and TRBJ1-2; D not certain. The V end was cut by 0 bases, the J end by 3 bases, with 12 bases between. The CDR3 is made up of 15 amino acids. CDR1 is SGHDT and CDR2 is YYEEEE in the germline V gene. The CDR3 DNA is TGTGCCAGCAGCTTGGGAGGGTATGTTGACTATGGCTACACCTTC. Its translation is CASSLGGYVDYGYTF.

This clone has just one count. This chain uses TRBV7-6 with TRBJ2-5; D perhaps matches TRBD1 (5 bases). CDR1 is SGHVS and CDR2 is FNYEAQ in the germline V gene. The V end was cut by 2 bases, the J end by 3 bases, with 10 bases between. This CDR3 is 14 amino acids long. The DNA for the CDR3 is TGTGCCAGCAGCTTAAGGGGATCCAAAGAGACCCAGTACTTC. Amino acid sequence: CASSLRGSKETQYF.

The genes are TRBV7-2 and TRBJ2-2; D possibly corresponds to TRBD2 (5 bases). There are 17 residues in the CDR3. The germline gives CDR1 SGHTA, CDR2 FQGNSA. V was trimmed by 1 base and J by 4 bases, leaving 16 bases between them. The CDR3 protein is CASSLGVALGITGELFF. The DNA for the CDR3 is TGTGCCAGCAGCTTAGGGGTAGCGCTAGGGATCACCGGGGAGCTGTTTTTT.

Regarding this clone: The junction shows a germline mismatch at one end, possibly a read error. The rearrangement links TRBV7-7 to TRBJ2-5, with 7 bases matching TRBD2. Germline V gene data show CDR1 as SSHAT and CDR2 as FNYEAQ (reference sequence). CDR3 size: 14 residues. The CDR3 DNA is TGTGCTAGCAGCTTATGGGGAGGGCAAGAGACCCAGTACTTC. Amino acid sequence: CASSLWGGQETQYF.

The V call is TRBV7-8, the J call TRBJ2-5, with 8 positions matching TRBD1. The end of the DNA fits TRBJ2-7 better, so the J call may be wrong. CDR3 length: 17 amino acids. Germline lookup yields CDR1 SGHVS and CDR2 FQNEAQ. CDR3 sequence: CASSLARTGSFSYEQYF. The CDR3 nucleotides read TGTGCCAGCAGCTTAGCCCGGACAGGGTCCTTCTCCTACGAGCAGTACTTC.

This sequence joins TRBV9 and TRBJ2-5, with D perhaps TRBD2 (5 bases). The CDR3 runs 13 residues. Between the trimmed V and J ends, which lost 2 bases and 8 bases, there was a span of 13 bases. Germline assignment: CDR1 SGDLS and CDR2 YYNGEE. The chain's CDR3 is CASSVSSEKTQYF. The DNA of the CDR3 is TGTGCCAGCAGCGTTAGTAGCGAGAAAACCCAGTACTTC. Using reference TRBV9 and TRBJ2-5 for the parts outside the CDR3, the full variable domain is DSGVTQTPKHLITATGQRVTLRCSPRSGDLSVYWYQQSLDQGLQFLIQYYNGEERAKGNILERFSAQQFPDLHSELNLSSLELGDSALYFCASSVSSEKTQYFGPGTRLLVL.

This chain joins TRBV9 and TRBJ2-5; 10 nucleotides align to TRBD2. CDR3 size: 17 residues. Unmatched junction bases numbered 7, after V lost 0 bases and J lost 2 bases. The germline V gene has CDR1 SGDLS and CDR2 YYNGEE. The CDR3 region has the DNA TGTGCCAGCAGCGTAGGTGATAGCGGGGGGTTTCAAGAGACCCAGTACTTC. Encoded protein: CASSVGDSGGFQETQYF.

This chain joins TRBV27 and TRBJ2-7; 11 bases are a match to TRBD1. After removal of 6 bases from V and 4 bases from J, the junction contained 5 bases not matched to a gene. The V gene's germline CDR1 is MNHEY and CDR2 SMNVEV (reference sequence). The CDR3 consists of 14 residues. The CDR3, as DNA: TGTGCCAGCAGACCTGGACAGGGGGCGTACGAGCAGTACTTC. Protein sequence: CASRPGQGAYEQYF.

The V gene is TRBV6-1, the J gene TRBJ2-7; 7 bases fit TRBD2. CDR1 is MNHNS and CDR2 is SASEGT in the germline V gene. J lost 2 bases, V lost 6 bases, and 1 base had no gene match. This CDR3 region has 12 residues. The CDR3 region is CASRGLTYEQYF. The CDR3 DNA reads TGTGCCAGCAGGGGACTAACCTACGAGCAGTACTTC.